This T cell receptor (beta chain) emerged from a study of radiation and T cells in renal cell carcinoma. CDR1 is SGHDN and CDR2 is FVKESK in the germline V gene. The CDR3 is made up of 15 amino acids. V was clipped by 0 bases and J by 2 bases, with 10 bases between them. This clone was found once. The time point is: baseline pretreatment blood. Stated treatment: 15 Gy SBRT to primary tumor, nephrectomy 4 weeks later. Profiling relied on immunoSEQ multiplex PCR, and the TCRdb table lists in-frame clones only, not all of them. Among tens of thousands of clones listed, just under 80% were seen once. The sequence was collected from a man between 60 and 70 years old with renal cell carcinoma. The V gene is TRBV14, the J gene TRBJ2-5, with D hard to call. This sample comprised blood, obtained from a patient whose treatment included radiotherapy and nephrectomy. The DNA of the CDR3 is TGTGCCAGCAGCCAAGACGGACGGCTACAAGAGACCCAGTACTTC. This encodes CASSQDGRLQETQYF.